These T cell receptor beta chains were read from a single sample in a study of cytomegalovirus exposure and HLA in healthy donors. Measured with immunoSEQ multiplex PCR; TCRdb has only the in-frame clones, and not every one. The sample yields about 110,000 clones, approximately 70% seen once. Sequencing was done on a sample of PBMCs. The receptors were gathered from a man younger than 45 in good health and CMV-seropositive. Both conserved end residues are part of each CDR3.

v_gene,CDR3aa
TRBV6-5,CASREITGVNTEAFF
TRBV7-9,CASSLGGESYTF
TRBV5-1,CASSPGTVNEKLFF
TRBV7-8,CASFPWDINSNQPQHF
TRBV5-1,CASSLVLAGAYNEQFF
TRBV5-1,CASSPTGSEQYF
TRBV19,CASSIGQGAEETQYF
TRBV18,CASSPYAGSQETQYF
TRBV2,CASSEAFSGSETQYF
TRBV20-1,CSVPGYYEQYF
TRBV6-5,CASQQGLAGANVLTF